Shown below are 18 T cell receptor beta chains from a single sample sequenced in a study of Ad26.COV2.S vaccination and SARS-CoV-2 variants. Treatment of the sample: about 20 received Ad26.COV2.S at low or high dose, single or two shots; roughly five received placebo; per-sample allocation not given. Samples came from day 63 after the first vaccine or placebo injection. Some clones are missing from TCRdb's copy, which holds only in-frame ones; the method was immunoSEQ multiplex PCR. The sample lists 300,000 to 400,000 clones, around 90% seen once, with about 3% in the top ten. Specimen: peripheral blood, collected in a trial of Ad26.COV2.S vaccine versus placebo. The receptors here all came from a person aged 18-65 years who received the Ad26.COV2.S COVID-19 vaccine or a placebo.

The V and J genes are TRBV2 and TRBJ1-6; D is perhaps TRBD1 (5 bases). V was cut by 7 bases and J by 3 bases, with 13 bases left in between. Germline V gene data show CDR1 as SNHLY and CDR2 as FYNNEI. The CDR3 is made up of 15 amino acids. The chain's CDR3 is CASIADTLYNSPLHF. CDR3 DNA sequence: TGTGCCAGCATTGCGGACACCCTCTATAATTCACCCCTCCACTTT. Looking up the rest from reference TRBV2 and TRBJ1-6 gives the full variable domain: EPEVTQTPSHQVTQMGQEVILRCVPISNHLYFYWYRQILGQKVEFLVSFYNNEISEKSEIFDDQFSVERPDGSNFTLKIRSTKLEDSAMYFCASIADTLYNSPLHFGNGTRLTVT.

The genes are TRBV5-1 and TRBJ2-5, with 9 nucleotides matching TRBD1. Germline trimming cut 0 bases from V and 0 bases from J; bases unmatched to any gene: 3. Germline CDR1 is SGHRS and CDR2 is YFSETQ. This CDR3 has 16 amino acids. The chain's CDR3 is CASSLVGQGYQETQYF. In DNA form, the CDR3 reads TGCGCCAGCAGCTTGGTGGGACAGGGATACCAAGAGACCCAGTACTTC. Variable domain in full (rest from reference TRBV5-1 and TRBJ2-5): KAGVTQTPRYLIKTRGQQVTLSCSPISGHRSVSWYQQTPGQGLQFLFEYFSETQRNKGNFPGRFSGRQFSNSRSEMNVSTLELGDSALYLCASSLVGQGYQETQYFGPGTRLLVL.

The chain has TRBV7-8 and TRBJ2-5; TRBD2 aligns across 10 bases. Per the germline V gene, CDR1 is SGHVS and CDR2 is FQNEAQ. V gave up 1 base and J gave up 1 base; unmatched junction bases: 6. The CDR3 has 17 amino acids. CDR3 DNA: TGTGCCAGCAGCTTAGGTGGGGCTAGCGGGGGCCAAGAGACCCAGTACTTC. Amino acids: CASSLGGASGGQETQYF. Based on the CDR3 plus reference TRBV7-8 and TRBJ2-5, the full variable domain is GAGVSQSPRYKVAKRGQDVALRCDPISGHVSLFWYQQALGQGPEFLTYFQNEAQLDKSGLPSDRFFAERPEGSVSTLKIQRTQQEDSAVYLCASSLGGASGGQETQYFGPGTRLLVL.

This rearrangement joins TRBV4-3 to TRBJ1-2; 11 positions agree with TRBD1. The V gene's germline CDR1 is LGHNA and CDR2 YSLEER. The CDR3 contains 18 residues. V was clipped by 3 bases and J by 8 bases; unmatched bases: 17. CDR3 DNA sequence: TGCGCCAGCAGCCACCCGAAAGGGAGCGGACAGGGGGCTGGCGGCTACACCTTC. Protein: CASSHPKGSGQGAGGYTF.

This rearrangement joins TRBV20-1 to TRBJ1-3; D call uncertain. The CDR3 sequence is 11 residues long. Per the germline V gene, CDR1 is DFQATT and CDR2 is SNEGSKA (reference sequence). The CDR3 here is CRADGGNTIYF. CDR3 nucleotide sequence: TGCAGAGCGGACGGAGGAAACACCATATATTTT.

The chain joins TRBV19 to TRBJ2-2; 7 positions match TRBD1. With 6 bases clipped from V and 6 bases from J, the junction kept 10 bases outside the gene matches. Germline V gives CDR1 LNHDA, CDR2 SQIVND (reference sequence). The length of the CDR3 is 15 residues. CDR3 amino acids: CASSPTGINAGELFF. The CDR3, as DNA: TGTGCCAGTAGCCCGACAGGGATCAATGCCGGGGAGCTGTTTTTT.

The chain employs TRBV14 and TRBJ1-2; 9 bases line up with TRBD1. The CDR3 length is 15 residues. Trimming at V came to 6 bases and at J to 3 bases, leaving 8 bases not matched to a gene. The germline V gene encodes CDR1 SGHDN and CDR2 FVKESK. CDR3 sequence reads: CASSTPGQGHYGYTF. In DNA form, the CDR3 reads TGTGCCAGCAGTACTCCGGGACAGGGACACTATGGCTACACCTTC.

The V gene is TRBV18, the J gene TRBJ1-1; D not resolved. CDR1 and CDR2 (germline): KGHSH, LQKENI. The CDR3 covers 13 residues. V was cut by 3 bases and J by 7 bases, with 12 bases left in between. The CDR3 bases are TGTGCCAGCTCACCTAAACCCGAGGTTGAAGCTTTCTTT. Translated, it gives CASSPKPEVEAFF.

The J gene is TRBJ1-1, the V gene TRBV29-1, with D perhaps matching TRBD1 (6 bases). CDR1 is SQVTM and CDR2 is ANQGSEA in the germline V gene. The CDR3 is 11 amino acids. Trimming removed 6 bases at V and 8 bases at J, with 13 bases between. CDR3 DNA: TGCAGCGTAGAGGGGGGAGGGGAAGCTTTCTTT. Translation: CSVEGGGEAFF.

V is TRBV6-5 and J is TRBJ1-3; D unresolved. Trimming removed 7 bases from V and 2 bases from J, with 15 bases in between. The CDR3 consists of 15 residues. The germline V gene has CDR1 MNHEY and CDR2 SVGAGI. The CDR3 region has the DNA TGTGCCAGCACCCCGTTGAACATGCCTGGAAACACCATATATTTT. It codes for CASTPLNMPGNTIYF.

The rearrangement uses TRBV27 and TRBJ2-2; 7 bases agree with TRBD1. V shed 8 bases and J 4 bases; nucleotides not matched to a gene: 13. Germline V gene sequence: CDR1 MNHEY, CDR2 SMNVEV (reference sequence). The CDR3 has 16 amino acids. CDR3 sequence reads: CASRGTGAVGTGELFF. Written as DNA, the CDR3 is TGTGCCAGCCGCGGAACAGGGGCGGTGGGCACCGGGGAGCTGTTTTTT.

The chain recombines TRBV5-1 with TRBJ2-1; TRBD2 matches at 9 bases. Germline V gene data show CDR1 as SGHRS and CDR2 as YFSETQ. The CDR3 spans 17 residues. The ends lost 0 bases at V and 2 bases at J; junction bases unmatched: 6. DNA for the CDR3: TGCGCCAGCAGCTTGGATGGCGGGGGGGCCACCTACAATGAGCAGTTCTTC. This sequence encodes CASSLDGGGATYNEQFF. Complete variable domain (other parts from reference TRBV5-1 and TRBJ2-1): KAGVTQTPRYLIKTRGQQVTLSCSPISGHRSVSWYQQTPGQGLQFLFEYFSETQRNKGNFPGRFSGRQFSNSRSEMNVSTLELGDSALYLCASSLDGGGATYNEQFFGPGTRLTVL.

This clone was detected a few times. DNA of the CDR3: TGTGCCAGCAGCTACAAGCTTGGGGGGACCTACGAGCAGTACTTC. Amino acids: CASSYKLGGTYEQYF. The J gene is TRBJ2-7, the V gene TRBV14; D might be TRBD2 (6 bases). V dropped 5 bases and J dropped 2 bases, with 16 bases sitting between them. Germline V lookup: CDR1 SGHDN, CDR2 FVKESK. There are 15 residues in the CDR3.

V is TRBV4-3 and J is TRBJ2-3; 8 bases agree with TRBD1. This CDR3 has 14 amino acids. From germline, CDR1 is LGHNA and CDR2 YSLEER. V was clipped by 8 bases and J by 3 bases; unmatched bases: 7. CDR3 region: CASATGDRTDTQYF. CDR3 bases: TGCGCCAGCGCGACAGGGGATAGGACAGATACGCAGTATTTT.

This clone was observed once. This rearrangement joins TRBV5-4 to TRBJ2-1; 8 nucleotides align to TRBD1. Germline values: CDR1 SGHNT, CDR2 YYREEE (reference sequence). V was clipped by 3 bases and J by 4 bases; unmatched bases: 3. The CDR3 contains 14 residues. The CDR3 nucleotides read TGTGCCAGCAGCTACCGGGACAGGTACAATGAGCAGTTCTTC. It yields the protein CASSYRDRYNEQFF. Complete variable domain (other parts from reference TRBV5-4 and TRBJ2-1): ETGVTQSPTHLIKTRGQQVTLRCSSQSGHNTVSWYQQALGQGPQFIFQYYREEENGRGNFPPRFSGLQFPNYSSELNVNALELDDSALYLCASSYRDRYNEQFFGPGTRLTVL.

The genes are TRBV11-3 and TRBJ2-1; perhaps TRBD1 as D (6 bases). Germline lookup yields CDR1 SGHNT and CDR2 YENEEA. V gave up 2 bases and J gave up 6 bases, with 14 bases separating them. The CDR3 has 15 residues. CDR3 in DNA: TGTGCCAGCAGCTTAAGGGGCCACAGGGCCAATGAGCAGTTCTTC. Its protein product is CASSLRGHRANEQFF.

J is TRBJ1-2 and V is TRBV18, with D possibly being TRBD1 (5 bases). Germline loops: CDR1 KGHSH, CDR2 LQKENI. The length of the CDR3 is 14 residues. Deletions cut 1 base from V and 0 bases from J, with 6 bases between. The CDR3 reads CASSPQGPNYGYTF. In nucleotides, the CDR3 is TGTGCCAGCTCACCACAGGGACCTAACTATGGCTACACCTTC.

A few counts support this clone. The chain joins TRBV13 to TRBJ1-3; D unresolved. CDR3 length equals 17 residues. With 1 base removed from V and 4 bases from J, the gap between germline ends came to 17 bases. Germline V gene lookup returns CDR1 PRHDT and CDR2 FYEKMQ (reference sequence). This CDR3 is CASSLVGSSYLGNTIYF. DNA of the CDR3: TGTGCCAGCAGCTTAGTAGGCAGTAGTTATCTAGGAAACACCATATATTTT. Filled out from reference TRBV13 and TRBJ1-3, the complete variable domain reads AAGVIQSPRHLIKEKRETATLKCYPIPRHDTVYWYQQGPGQDPQFLISFYEKMQSDKGSIPDRFSAQQFSDYHSELNMSSLELGDSALYFCASSLVGSSYLGNTIYFGEGSWLTVV.